Each of the 20 T cell receptor beta chains below was sequenced from the same sample in a study of T cells in Graves' hyperthyroidism and ophthalmopathy. Regions amplified from RNA transcripts were the TCR beta CDR3 regions. An initial round of RT-PCR targeting the TCR CDR3 relied on the HTBI primer set. From the multiplex PCR reads, TCRdb called clonotypes with MiXCR, one entry per CDR3 protein. The table lists a few hundred thousand distinct CDR3 sequences, about a sixth of them singletons, with around 7.8% in the top ten. Sequenced sample: blood. These receptors were collected from a woman aged 25 to 39 with Graves' hyperthyroidism.

This clonotype was picked up many times. The J gene is TRBJ1-2, the V gene TRBV29-1; D is unclear. The CDR3 sequence is 13 residues long. Looked up from germline, CDR1 is SQVTM and CDR2 is ANQGSEA. V was cut by 4 bases and J by 4 bases, with 13 bases left in between. The CDR3 nucleotides read TGCAGCGTTGGACTGACGGAGAGCTATGGCTACACCTTC. Its protein product is CSVGLTESYGYTF.

The rearrangement links TRBV20-1 to TRBJ1-1, with a possible D match to TRBD1 (5 bases). Trimming stripped 1 base from V and 0 bases from J, with 15 bases between. Germline loops: CDR1 DFQATT, CDR2 SNEGSKA (reference sequence). The CDR3 loop spans 16 amino acids. This CDR3 is CSARGVDIRMNTEAFF. As DNA, the CDR3 is TGCAGTGCTAGAGGGGTGGACATCCGGATGAACACTGAAGCTTTCTTT.

At least ten counts were recorded for this clonotype. The chain has TRBV7-9 and TRBJ2-2; 10 positions agree with TRBD2. This CDR3 has 16 amino acids. Trimming at V came to 1 base and at J to 5 bases, leaving 4 bases not matched to a gene. The V gene's germline CDR1 is SEHNR and CDR2 FQNEAQ (reference sequence). The CDR3 spells CASSLVLAGGTGELFF. CDR3 DNA: TGTGCCAGCAGCTTAGTATTAGCGGGAGGAACCGGGGAGCTGTTTTTT.

In this sample, this clonotype turned up many times. The genes are TRBV7-2 and TRBJ2-7; 11 nucleotides line up with TRBD2. CDR3 length: 17 amino acids. V trimming: 7 bases; J trimming: 3 bases; junction bases outside the gene matches: 14. The V gene's germline CDR1 is SGHTA and CDR2 FQGNSA. The CDR3 DNA sequence: TGTGCCAGCAACCGAATGGCGACTAGCGGGATCTTCTACGAGCAGTACTTC. Its translation: CASNRMATSGIFYEQYF.

Concerning this clonotype itself: This clone may be a read error of a much larger clone one base away. The V gene is TRBV27, the J gene TRBJ1-1; 11 positions match TRBD1. The V gene's germline CDR1 is MNHEY and CDR2 SMNVEV (reference sequence). CDR3 length: 14 residues. CDR3 bases: TGTGCCAGCAGAAGGACAGGGGGCCTCACTGGAGCTTTCTTT. Residues: CASRRTGGLTGAFF.

Notes on this clonotype: Being one base from a much bigger clone, this may be a read error. This chain uses TRBV28 with TRBJ2-1; TRBD2 matches 7 bases. V shed 4 bases and J 7 bases; nucleotides not matched to a gene: 13. The CDR3 consists of 16 residues. CDR1 and CDR2 (germline): MDHEN, SYDVKM. Here the CDR3 reads CASSSPSGTGGNEQFF. The CDR3 coding sequence is TGTGCCAGCAGTTCCCCCAGCGGGACTGGCGGTAATGAGCAGTTCTTC.

This clonotype appeared many times. The rearrangement links TRBV27 to TRBJ1-3, with D tentatively TRBD1 (6 bases). The CDR3 totals 15 residues. Germline assignment: CDR1 MNHEY and CDR2 SMNVEV (reference sequence). The V gene lost 3 bases and the J gene lost 2 bases, with 11 bases spanning the gap. This CDR3 is CASSLTRQAGNTIYF. Written as DNA, the CDR3 is TGTGCCAGCAGTTTGACGAGACAGGCTGGAAACACCATATATTTT.

In its sample, this clonotype was seen a few times. Germline and junction disagree at one end, which may indicate a read error. The chain links TRBV5-4 to TRBJ1-2; the D is unclear. CDR1 and CDR2 from the germline V gene are SGHNT and YYREEE (reference sequence). The CDR3 spans 14 residues. The CDR3 here is CVSSAGSDNYGYTF. The CDR3 DNA reads as TGTGTCAGCAGCGCGGGCAGTGACAACTATGGCTACACCTTC.

This clonotype was recorded at least ten times. The V and J genes are TRBV6-2 or TRBV6-3 and TRBJ2-3, with 13 bases aligning to TRBD2. Unmatched junction bases numbered 13, after V lost 0 bases and J lost 4 bases. Germline V lookup: CDR1 MNHEY, CDR2 SVGEGT. The CDR3 has 20 amino acids. This CDR3 reads CASSYSTPGLAGVLADTQYF. DNA for the CDR3: TGTGCCAGCAGTTACTCGACCCCAGGACTAGCGGGAGTCCTTGCAGATACGCAGTATTTT.

This clonotype was counted a few times. CDR3 residues: CSARDPPGLGTDTQYF. Written as DNA, the CDR3 is TGCAGTGCTAGAGATCCCCCGGGCCTTGGGACAGATACGCAGTATTTT. The rearrangement links TRBV20-1 to TRBJ2-3, with D hard to call. This CDR3 spans 16 amino acids. With 0 bases removed from V and 3 bases from J, the gap between germline ends came to 16 bases. Germline CDR1 reads DFQATT; CDR2 reads SNEGSKA (reference sequence).

This clonotype was recorded a few times. The chain recombines TRBV5-1 with TRBJ2-7; 9 nucleotides match TRBD1. Germline loops: CDR1 SGHRS, CDR2 YFSETQ. After removal of 5 bases from V and 2 bases from J, the junction contained 8 bases not matched to a gene. CDR3 length: 15 residues. DNA for the CDR3: TGCGCCAGCAGTCAACCGGGACAGGGTACCTACGAGCAGTACTTC. Translated, it gives CASSQPGQGTYEQYF.

Ten or more counts support this clonotype. This chain links TRBV6-6 with TRBJ2-5, with 7 bases aligning to TRBD2. This CDR3 is built from 16 residues. V lost 0 bases and J lost 2; bases outside the gene matches: 6. Germline lookup yields CDR1 MNHNY and CDR2 SVGAGI (reference sequence). CDR3 bases: TGTGCCAGCAGTTACTCCGCTAGCGGAGTACAAGAGACCCAGTACTTC. This sequence encodes CASSYSASGVQETQYF.

The table lists this clonotype with many counts. This sequence joins TRBV11-2 and TRBJ2-7, with D tentatively TRBD2 (6 bases). Trimming took 2 bases from V and 4 from J, leaving 15 bases between them. This CDR3 comprises 15 residues. The germline V gene encodes CDR1 SGHAT and CDR2 FQNNGV. The CDR3 DNA reads as TGTGCCAGCAGCTTATTCGCTAGCGCCTATTACGAGCAGTACTTC. It is translated as CASSLFASAYYEQYF.

The chain links TRBV10-1 to TRBJ2-7; D gene ambiguous. This CDR3 contains 13 residues. Germline CDR1 reads WNHNN; CDR2 reads SYGVQD (reference sequence). V was shortened by 4 bases and J by 2 bases, with 9 bases between the two germline ends. The CDR3: CASSVGLAYEQYF. The CDR3 DNA reads as TGCGCCAGCAGTGTCGGTCTGGCCTACGAGCAGTACTTC.

This clonotype was detected many times. V usage is TRBV29-1 and J usage is TRBJ2-7, with D tentatively TRBD1 (6 bases). V lost 0 bases and J 5 bases, leaving 17 bases between the germline ends. CDR3 size: 15 residues. The germline V gene has CDR1 SQVTM and CDR2 ANQGSEA. CDR3 DNA: TGCAGCGTTGAAGAGGTCAGGGGCTGGATCCACGAGCAGTACTTC. Its protein is CSVEEVRGWIHEQYF.

This clonotype was counted between two and nine times. The chain uses TRBV5-8 and TRBJ2-7; 8 bases align to TRBD2. CDR3 length: 16 amino acids. Germline V gene data show CDR1 as SGHTS and CDR2 as YDEGEE. Trimming took 4 bases from V and 4 from J; bases not matched to a gene: 13. CDR3 loop: CASSLASGLARYEQYF. The CDR3 nucleotides read TGTGCCAGCAGCCTAGCTTCTGGACTAGCACGTTACGAGCAGTACTTC.

Ten or more counts support this clonotype. The genes are TRBV10-3 and TRBJ2-1; possibly TRBD1 for D (6 bases). The germline V gene has CDR1 ENHRY and CDR2 SYGVKD. The CDR3 spans 15 residues. Trimming removed 5 bases from V and 1 base from J, with 12 bases in between. This chain's CDR3 is CAISWDKTSYNEQFF. The CDR3 DNA is TGTGCCATCAGTTGGGACAAGACGTCCTACAATGAGCAGTTCTTC.

This clonotype was detected many times. The gene calls are TRBV18 and TRBJ1-1; a possible D gene is TRBD1 (5 bases). The CDR3 consists of 13 residues. V lost 3 bases and J 3 bases, leaving 8 bases between the germline ends. Germline assignment: CDR1 KGHSH and CDR2 LQKENI. The CDR3 is CASSPSRDTEAFF. In DNA, the CDR3 is TGTGCCAGCTCACCGAGCAGGGACACTGAAGCTTTCTTT.

The chain employs TRBV10-3 and TRBJ2-2, with 9 bases lining up with TRBD2. The V segment lost 6 bases and the J segment 6 bases; nucleotides outside the gene matches: 5. This CDR3 comprises 14 residues. Germline V gives CDR1 ENHRY, CDR2 SYGVKD. CDR3 sequence: CAIRGAGGPGELFF. CDR3 sequence (DNA): TGTGCCATCAGGGGAGCGGGAGGACCCGGGGAGCTGTTTTTT.

This clonotype was seen at least ten times. This chain joins TRBV2 and TRBJ1-1, with D perhaps matching TRBD1 (6 bases). The CDR3 has 15 residues. V lost 6 bases and J lost 0, with 14 bases in between. Germline CDR1 reads SNHLY; CDR2 reads FYNNEI. CDR3 loop: CASRPLGGVNTEAFF. The CDR3 nucleotides read TGTGCCAGCAGGCCCTTAGGGGGGGTGAACACTGAAGCTTTCTTT.